This T cell receptor beta chain was identified in a study of T cells in Graves' hyperthyroidism and ophthalmopathy. V gave up 3 bases and J gave up 2 bases, with 6 bases separating them. Germline loops: CDR1 SGHAT, CDR2 FQNNGV. The CDR3 totals 13 residues. For the diagnoses, clinical symptoms, serum thyroxine and TRAb, thyroid ultrasound and orbital computed tomography were used. RNA transcripts gave rise to amplified TCR beta CDR3 regions. The TCR CDR3 first-round RT-PCR relied on the HTBI primer set. A single record per CDR3 protein comes from TCRdb applying MiXCR to the multiplex PCR reads. Of 530,000 or so distinct CDR3 sequences in the sample, roughly 18% were seen once. This clonotype was seen many times.

The chain uses TRBV11-2 and TRBJ2-3; no definite D call. Input material: blood. The clonotype was recovered from a woman between 18 and 30 years old with Graves' ophthalmopathy. CDR3 protein: CASSLGYTDTQYF. CDR3 nucleotide sequence: TGTGCCAGCAGCTTGGGTTACACAGATACGCAGTATTTT. Combining the CDR3 with reference TRBV11-2 and TRBJ2-3 gives the whole variable domain EAGVAQSPRYKIIEKRQSVAFWCNPISGHATLYWYQQILGQGPKLLIQFQNNGVVDDSQLPKDRFSAERLKGVDSTLKIQPAKLEDSAVYLCASSLGYTDTQYFGPGTRLTVL.